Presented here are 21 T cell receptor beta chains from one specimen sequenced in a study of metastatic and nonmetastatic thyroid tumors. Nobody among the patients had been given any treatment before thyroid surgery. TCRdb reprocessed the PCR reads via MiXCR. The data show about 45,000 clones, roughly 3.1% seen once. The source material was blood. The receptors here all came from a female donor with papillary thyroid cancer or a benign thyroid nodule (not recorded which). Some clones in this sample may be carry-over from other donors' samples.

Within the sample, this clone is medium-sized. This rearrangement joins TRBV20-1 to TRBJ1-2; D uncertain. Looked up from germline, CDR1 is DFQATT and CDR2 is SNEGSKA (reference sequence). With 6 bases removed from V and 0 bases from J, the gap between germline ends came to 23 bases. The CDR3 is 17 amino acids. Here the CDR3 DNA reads TGCAGTGCCCGAAGGGCGGGGAGTGCGAGCGCTAACTATGGCTACACCTTC. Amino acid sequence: CSARRAGSASANYGYTF.

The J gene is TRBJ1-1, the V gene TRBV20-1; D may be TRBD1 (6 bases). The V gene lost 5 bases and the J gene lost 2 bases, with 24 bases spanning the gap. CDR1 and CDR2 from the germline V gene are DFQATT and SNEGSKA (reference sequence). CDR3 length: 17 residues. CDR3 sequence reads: CSAAIQRGSSFNTEAFF. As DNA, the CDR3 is TGCAGTGCTGCTATCCAGAGGGGGTCGAGTTTTAACACTGAAGCTTTCTTT.

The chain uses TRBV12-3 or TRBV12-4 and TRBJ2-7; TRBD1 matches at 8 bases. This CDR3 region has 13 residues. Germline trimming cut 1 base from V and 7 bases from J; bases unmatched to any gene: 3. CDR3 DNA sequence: TGTGCCAGCAGTTTAGGGACAGGGACTGAGCAGTACTTC. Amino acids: CASSLGTGTEQYF.

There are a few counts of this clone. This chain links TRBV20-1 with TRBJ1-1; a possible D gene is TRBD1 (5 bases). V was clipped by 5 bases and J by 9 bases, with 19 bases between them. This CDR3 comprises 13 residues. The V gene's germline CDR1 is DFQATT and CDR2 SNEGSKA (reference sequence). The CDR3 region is CSAWRGPGTQAFF. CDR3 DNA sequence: TGCAGTGCTTGGCGGGGCCCAGGGACTCAAGCTTTCTTT.

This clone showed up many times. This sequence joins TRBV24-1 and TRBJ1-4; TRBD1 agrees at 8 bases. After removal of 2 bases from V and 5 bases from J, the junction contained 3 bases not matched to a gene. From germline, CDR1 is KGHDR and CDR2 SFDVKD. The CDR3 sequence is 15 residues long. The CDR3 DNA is TGTGCCACCAGTGATTCCCGGGACAGGAATGAAAAACTGTTTTTT. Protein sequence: CATSDSRDRNEKLFF.

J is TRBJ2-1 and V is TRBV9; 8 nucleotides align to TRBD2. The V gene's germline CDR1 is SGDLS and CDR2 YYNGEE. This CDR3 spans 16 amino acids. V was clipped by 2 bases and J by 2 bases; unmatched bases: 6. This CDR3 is CASSVSGVGAYNEQFF. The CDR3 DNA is TGTGCCAGCAGCGTTAGCGGGGTAGGTGCCTACAATGAGCAGTTCTTC.

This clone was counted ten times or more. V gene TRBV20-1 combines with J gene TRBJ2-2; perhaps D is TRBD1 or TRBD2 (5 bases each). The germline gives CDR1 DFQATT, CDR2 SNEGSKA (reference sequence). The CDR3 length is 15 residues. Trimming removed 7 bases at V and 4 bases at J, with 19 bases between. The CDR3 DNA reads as TGCAGTGTCCCAGGGACCTGGGCCGGCACCGGGGAGCTGTTTTTT. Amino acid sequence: CSVPGTWAGTGELFF.

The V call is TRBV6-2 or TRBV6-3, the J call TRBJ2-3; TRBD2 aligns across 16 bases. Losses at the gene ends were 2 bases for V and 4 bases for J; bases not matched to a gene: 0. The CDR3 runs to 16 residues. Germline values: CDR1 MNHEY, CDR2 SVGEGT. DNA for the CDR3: TGTGCCAGCAGTTACGGGACTAGCGGGGGGGCAGATACGCAGTATTTT. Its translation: CASSYGTSGGADTQYF.

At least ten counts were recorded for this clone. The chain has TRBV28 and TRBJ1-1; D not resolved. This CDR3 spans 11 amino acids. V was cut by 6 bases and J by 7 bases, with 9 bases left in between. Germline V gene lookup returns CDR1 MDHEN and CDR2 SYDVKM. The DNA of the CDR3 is TGTGCCAGCAGCTCCCCTTATGAAGCTTTCTTT. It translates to CASSSPYEAFF.

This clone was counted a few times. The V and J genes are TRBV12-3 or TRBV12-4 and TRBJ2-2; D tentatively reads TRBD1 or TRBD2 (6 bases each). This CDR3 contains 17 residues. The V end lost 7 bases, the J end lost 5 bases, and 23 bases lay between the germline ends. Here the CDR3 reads CASNPPGAGNGTGELFF. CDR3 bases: TGTGCCAGCAATCCGCCGGGGGCAGGGAATGGGACCGGGGAGCTGTTTTTT.

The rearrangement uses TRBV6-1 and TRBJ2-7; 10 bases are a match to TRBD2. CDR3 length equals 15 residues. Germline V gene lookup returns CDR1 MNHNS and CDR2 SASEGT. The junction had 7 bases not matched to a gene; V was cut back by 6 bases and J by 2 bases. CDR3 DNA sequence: TGTGCCAGCAGACGAGGGACTAGCGACGCCTACGAGCAGTACTTC. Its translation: CASRRGTSDAYEQYF.

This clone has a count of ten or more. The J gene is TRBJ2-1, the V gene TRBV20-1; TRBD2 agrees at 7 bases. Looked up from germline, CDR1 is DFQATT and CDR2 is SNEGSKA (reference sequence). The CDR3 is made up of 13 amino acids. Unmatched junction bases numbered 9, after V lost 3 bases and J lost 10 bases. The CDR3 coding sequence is TGCAGTGCTAGGACGCCTAGCGGATTGGAGCAGTTCTTC. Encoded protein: CSARTPSGLEQFF.

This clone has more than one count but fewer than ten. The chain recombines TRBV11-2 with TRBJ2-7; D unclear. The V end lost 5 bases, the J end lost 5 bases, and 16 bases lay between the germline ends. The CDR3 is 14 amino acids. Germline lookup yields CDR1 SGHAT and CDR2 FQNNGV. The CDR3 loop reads CASSLYAGVDEQYF. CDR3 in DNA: TGTGCCAGCAGCCTGTACGCCGGTGTGGACGAGCAGTACTTC. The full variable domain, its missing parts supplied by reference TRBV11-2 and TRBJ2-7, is EAGVAQSPRYKIIEKRQSVAFWCNPISGHATLYWYQQILGQGPKLLIQFQNNGVVDDSQLPKDRFSAERLKGVDSTLKIQPAKLEDSAVYLCASSLYAGVDEQYFGPGTRLTVT.

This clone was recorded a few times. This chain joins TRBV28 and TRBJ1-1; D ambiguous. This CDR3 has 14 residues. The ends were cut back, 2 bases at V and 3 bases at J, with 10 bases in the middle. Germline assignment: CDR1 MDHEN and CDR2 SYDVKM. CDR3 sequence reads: CASSLVGGYTEAFF. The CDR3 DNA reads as TGTGCCAGCAGTTTAGTGGGAGGATACACTGAAGCTTTCTTT.

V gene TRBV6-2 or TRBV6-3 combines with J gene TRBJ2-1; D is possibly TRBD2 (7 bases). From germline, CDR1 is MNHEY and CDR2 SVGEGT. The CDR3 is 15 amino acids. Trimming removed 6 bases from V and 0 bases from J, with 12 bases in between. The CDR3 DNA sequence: TGTGCCAGCAGCGCAGGGGAGGGCTCCTACAATGAGCAGTTCTTC. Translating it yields CASSAGEGSYNEQFF.

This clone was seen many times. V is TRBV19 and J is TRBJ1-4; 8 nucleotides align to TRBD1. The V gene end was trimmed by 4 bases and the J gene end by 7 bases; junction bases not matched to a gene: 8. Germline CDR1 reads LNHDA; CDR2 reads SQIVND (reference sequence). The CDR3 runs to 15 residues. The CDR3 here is CASSKMDRVPEKLFF. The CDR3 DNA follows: TGTGCCAGTAGTAAGATGGACAGGGTTCCTGAAAAACTGTTTTTT.

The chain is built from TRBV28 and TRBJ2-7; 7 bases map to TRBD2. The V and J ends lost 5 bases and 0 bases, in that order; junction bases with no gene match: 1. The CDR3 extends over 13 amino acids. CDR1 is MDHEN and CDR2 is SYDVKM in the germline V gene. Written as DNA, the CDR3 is TGTGCCAGCAGTCCGGGAGGCTCCTACGAGCAGTACTTC. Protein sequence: CASSPGGSYEQYF.

CDR3 region: CASLRGTGGGTGELFF. The CDR3 nucleotides are TGTGCCAGCCTGCGTGGGACGGGAGGGGGGACCGGGGAGCTGTTTTTT. This chain joins TRBV9 and TRBJ2-2; 8 nucleotides agree with TRBD2. Per the germline V gene, CDR1 is SGDLS and CDR2 is YYNGEE. The CDR3 is made up of 16 amino acids. The V gene end was trimmed by 7 bases and the J gene end by 5 bases; junction bases not matched to a gene: 13.

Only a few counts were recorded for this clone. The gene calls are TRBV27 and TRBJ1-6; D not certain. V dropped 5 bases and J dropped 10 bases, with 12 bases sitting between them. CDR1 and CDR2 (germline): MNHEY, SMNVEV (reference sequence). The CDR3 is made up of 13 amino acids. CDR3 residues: CASSPRALSPLHF. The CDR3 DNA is TGTGCCAGCAGTCCCCGGGCGTTATCACCCCTCCACTTT.

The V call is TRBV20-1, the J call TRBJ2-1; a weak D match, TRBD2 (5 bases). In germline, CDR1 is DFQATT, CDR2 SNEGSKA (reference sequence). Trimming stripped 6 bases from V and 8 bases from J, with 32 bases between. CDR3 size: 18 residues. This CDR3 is CSATLSDGGPSFTYEQFF. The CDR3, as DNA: TGCAGTGCCACCCTGTCCGATGGCGGGCCCTCCTTTACCTATGAGCAGTTCTTC.

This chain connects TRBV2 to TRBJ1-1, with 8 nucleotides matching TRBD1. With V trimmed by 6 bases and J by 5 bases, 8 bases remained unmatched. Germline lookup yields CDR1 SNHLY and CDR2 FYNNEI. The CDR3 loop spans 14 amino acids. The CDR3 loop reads CASRSQGAGTEAFF. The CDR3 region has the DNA TGTGCCAGCAGATCTCAGGGGGCAGGGACTGAAGCTTTCTTT. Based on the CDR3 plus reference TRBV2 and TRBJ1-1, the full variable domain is EPEVTQTPSHQVTQMGQEVILRCVPISNHLYFYWYRQILGQKVEFLVSFYNNEISEKSEIFDDQFSVERPDGSNFTLKIRSTKLEDSAMYFCASRSQGAGTEAFFGQGTRLTVV.